What follows are 20 T cell receptor beta chains derived from one specimen sequenced in a study of T cell responses to AZD1222 COVID-19 vaccine. Data came from immunoSEQ multiplex PCR; TCRdb stores just in-frame clones and leaves some out. The repertoire holds under 150,000 clones, with about nine tenths as singletons. Sequences were derived from peripheral blood, sampled on day 0 of AZD1222 vaccination. All receptors derive from an adult in good health.

This chain joins TRBV25-1 and TRBJ2-5; no definite D call. This CDR3 spans 14 amino acids. Per germline, CDR1 MGHDK and CDR2 SYGVNS. V was pared by 1 base and J by 7 bases, with 13 bases between. The CDR3 DNA sequence: TGTGCCAGCAGTGAATCGCTTGGGCCAGGGACCCAGTACTTC. Its protein is CASSESLGPGTQYF.

This sequence joins TRBV2 and TRBJ2-3; 12 bases are shared with TRBD2. The germline CDR1 and CDR2 sequences are SNHLY and FYNNEI. V lost 6 bases and J lost 4; bases outside the gene matches: 5. The CDR3 has 15 amino acids. CDR3 region: CASRQTSGSADTQYF. Written as DNA, the CDR3 is TGTGCCAGCAGACAGACTAGCGGGAGTGCAGATACGCAGTATTTT.

The V and J genes are TRBV3-1 (or the pseudogene TRBV3-2) and TRBJ2-5, with D uncertain. Germline CDR1 LGHDT, CDR2 YNNKEL (reference sequence). Trimming stripped 0 bases from V and 4 bases from J, with 0 bases between. CDR3 length equals 11 residues. This CDR3 is CASSQEETQYF. CDR3 bases: TGTGCCAGCAGCCAAGAAGAGACCCAGTACTTC.

V is TRBV5-1 and J is TRBJ2-2; D is unclear. V dropped 1 base and J dropped 1 base, with 8 bases sitting between them. The CDR3 has 15 residues. Germline V gene sequence: CDR1 SGHRS, CDR2 YFSETQ. In nucleotides, the CDR3 is TGCGCCAGCAGCTTGCGGTCAGTGAACACCGGGGAGCTGTTTTTT. Amino acids: CASSLRSVNTGELFF.

The rearrangement uses TRBV27 and TRBJ1-5; D is unresolved. In germline, CDR1 is MNHEY, CDR2 SMNVEV (reference sequence). The CDR3 loop spans 16 amino acids. V lost 0 bases to trimming and J lost 1 base, with 10 bases between them. The DNA for the CDR3 is TGTGCCAGCAGTTTATCCCCAGGTAGGAGCAATCAGCCCCAGCATTTT. It specifies CASSLSPGRSNQPQHF.

The rearrangement links TRBV5-6 to TRBJ2-1; D remains unclear. Trimming pared 0 bases from V and 3 bases from J, leaving 10 bases between. Germline-derived CDR1 and CDR2 are SGHDT and YYEEEE. The CDR3 spans 15 residues. CDR3 protein: CASSLEQAYYNEQFF. The CDR3 bases are TGTGCCAGCAGCTTGGAGCAGGCGTACTACAATGAGCAGTTCTTC.

The J gene is TRBJ2-5, the V gene TRBV9; 11 bases are a match to TRBD1. The CDR3 is made up of 15 amino acids. With 2 bases clipped from V and 4 bases from J, the junction kept 4 bases outside the gene matches. The germline V gene encodes CDR1 SGDLS and CDR2 YYNGEE. CDR3 residues: CASSVGQGAGETQYF. The DNA for the CDR3 is TGTGCCAGCAGCGTTGGACAGGGGGCGGGAGAGACCCAGTACTTC.

The chain recombines TRBV2 with TRBJ1-1; D is perhaps TRBD1 (6 bases). Germline lookup yields CDR1 SNHLY and CDR2 FYNNEI. V was trimmed by 5 bases and J by 2 bases, leaving 15 bases between them. The CDR3 length is 15 residues. CDR3: CASSIAGGANTEAFF. As DNA, the CDR3 is TGTGCCAGCAGTATCGCCGGGGGGGCCAACACTGAAGCTTTCTTT.

This chain links TRBV7-2 with TRBJ1-6; D unclear. The V and J ends lost 3 bases and 7 bases respectively, with 4 bases between them. The CDR3 has 12 amino acids. The germline gives CDR1 SGHTA, CDR2 FQGNSA. The CDR3 loop reads CASSLGNSPLHF. The DNA of the CDR3 is TGTGCCAGCAGCTTGGGCAATTCACCCCTCCACTTT. The full variable domain, with the rest looked up from reference TRBV7-2 and TRBJ1-6, is GAGVSQSPSNKVTEKGKDVELRCDPISGHTALYWYRQSLGQGLEFLIYFQGNSAPDKSGLPSDRFSAERTGGSVSTLTIQRTQQEDSAVYLCASSLGNSPLHFGNGTRLTVT.

V usage is TRBV7-3 and J usage is TRBJ2-2; D is uncertain. The CDR3 runs to 14 residues. Germline assignment: CDR1 SGHTA and CDR2 FQGTGA. Trimming shortened V by 5 bases and J by 7 bases, and 14 bases separated the two germline ends. DNA of the CDR3: TGTGCCAGCAGCCAAGATCCGTCGGGCGGGGAGCTGTTTTTT. Encoded protein: CASSQDPSGGELFF. The full variable domain, in which reference TRBV7-3 and TRBJ2-2 provide the parts outside the CDR3, is GAGVSQTPSNKVTEKGKYVELRCDPISGHTALYWYRQSLGQGPEFLIYFQGTGAADDSGLPNDRFFAVRPEGSVSTLKIQRTERGDSAVYLCASSQDPSGGELFFGEGSRLTVL.

The V and J genes are TRBV21-1 and TRBJ1-2; the table's D call, TRBD1, was not checked against the DNA. TRBV21-1 is flagged as a pseudogene. The CDR3 covers 14 residues. CDR3 DNA sequence: TGTGCCAGCAGCAAAGAGGGGGTGAACTATGGCTACACCTTC. Amino acid sequence: CASSKEGVNYGYTF.

V is TRBV3-1 (or the pseudogene TRBV3-2) and J is TRBJ2-7; weak D call: TRBD2 (6 bases). This CDR3 contains 15 residues. Germline loops: CDR1 LGHDT, CDR2 YNNKEL (reference sequence). Trimming took off 4 bases at V and 7 bases at J, with 20 bases between the two ends. CDR3 protein: CASSRGTGGEWEQYF. Here the CDR3 DNA reads TGTGCCAGCAGCCGTGGGACTGGGGGAGAGTGGGAGCAGTACTTC.

The table lists this clone with a count of one. The rearrangement links TRBV30 to TRBJ1-1; 7 bases align to TRBD1. The germline CDR1 and CDR2 sequences are GTSNPN and SVGIG (reference sequence). Unmatched junction bases numbered 5, after V lost 2 bases and J lost 5 bases. CDR3 length equals 13 residues. The chain's CDR3 is CAWSPGGGTEAFF. As DNA, the CDR3 is TGTGCCTGGAGTCCAGGGGGAGGAACTGAAGCTTTCTTT.

This chain joins TRBV7-9 and TRBJ2-2, with D unresolved. Trimming pared 4 bases from V and 2 bases from J, leaving 11 bases between. This CDR3 is 15 amino acids long. CDR1 is SEHNR, CDR2 FQNEAQ, per germline (reference sequence). The CDR3, as DNA: TGTGCCAGCAGCTCAGACACCGGAAACACCGGGGAGCTGTTTTTT. This encodes CASSSDTGNTGELFF.

V gene TRBV27 combines with J gene TRBJ2-7, with D possibly TRBD1 on 7 matching bases. CDR1 is MNHEY and CDR2 is SMNVEV in the germline V gene (reference sequence). This CDR3 has 14 amino acids. V lost 4 bases and J 5 bases, leaving 15 bases between the germline ends. The CDR3 DNA is TGTGCCAGCAGTTCGGGCAGGGGGGACAACGAGCAGTACTTC. Its protein is CASSSGRGDNEQYF.

V and J are TRBV28 and TRBJ1-1; TRBD1 matches at 8 bases. The germline CDR1 and CDR2 sequences are MDHEN and SYDVKM. V shed 3 bases, J shed 3 bases, and the junction held 6 bases outside the gene matches. CDR3 length: 15 amino acids. The CDR3: CASSLAGGAYTEAFF. The CDR3 DNA follows: TGTGCCAGCAGTTTGGCAGGGGGCGCGTACACTGAAGCTTTCTTT.

This clone was detected many times. This sequence joins TRBV7-8 and TRBJ1-5; 9 bases fit TRBD1. The CDR3 runs 16 residues. Germline loops: CDR1 SGHVS, CDR2 FQNEAQ. The V segment lost 1 base and the J segment 2 bases; nucleotides outside the gene matches: 3. The CDR3 protein is CASSLEGQGGNQPQHF. CDR3 in DNA: TGTGCCAGCAGCTTAGAGGGACAGGGAGGCAATCAGCCCCAGCATTTT.

This clone was seen a single time. In nucleotides, the CDR3 is TGCAGTGCGCAGGGTATGACTGAAGCTTTCTTT. Amino acid sequence: CSAQGMTEAFF. V gene TRBV20-1 combines with J gene TRBJ1-1, with a tentative D call TRBD1 (5 bases). Germline CDR1 reads DFQATT; CDR2 reads SNEGSKA (reference sequence). V shed 6 bases and J shed 5 bases, with 10 bases lying between them. The CDR3 is made up of 11 amino acids.

This chain joins TRBV5-1 and TRBJ2-5; D call uncertain. This CDR3 spans 11 amino acids. The V and J ends lost 4 bases and 0 bases respectively, with 1 base between them. Germline CDR1 is SGHRS and CDR2 is YFSETQ. Here the CDR3 DNA reads TGCGCCAGCAGCAACCAAGAGACCCAGTACTTC. It translates to CASSNQETQYF.

The chain uses TRBV5-4 and TRBJ2-7; 9 nucleotides line up with TRBD1. Germline values: CDR1 SGHNT, CDR2 YYREEE (reference sequence). Trimming cost V 4 bases and J 2 bases; bases outside gene matches: 7. CDR3 length: 15 amino acids. The CDR3 here is CASSKDRGMTYEQYF. The CDR3 bases are TGTGCCAGCAGCAAAGACAGGGGGATGACCTACGAGCAGTACTTC. The full variable domain, completed using reference TRBV5-4 and TRBJ2-7, is ETGVTQSPTHLIKTRGQQVTLRCSSQSGHNTVSWYQQALGQGPQFIFQYYREEENGRGNFPPRFSGLQFPNYSSELNVNALELDDSALYLCASSKDRGMTYEQYFGPGTRLTVT.